A selection of T cell receptor beta chains follows, all from one sample in a study of shared clonotypes between healthy human individuals. The data were produced by immunoSEQ multiplex PCR, yet TCRdb's version contains in-frame clones alone and is incomplete. The table shows under 1,100,000 clones, with more than 65% occurring only once. Material for sequencing was memory CD4+ T cells sorted from blood. These receptors were collected from a man between 18 and 35 years old in good health. CDR3s include the opening cysteine and the closing phenylalanine or tryptophan. Fields, in order: V gene, J gene, D gene, clone size, CDR3 DNA, CDR3 protein. The D gene is left open where the match is weak. Rows give clone size only sometimes, using once, few, many, or a class for an expanded clone.

V gene: TRBV30; J gene: TRBJ1-3; D gene: NA; clone size: NA; CDR3 DNA: TGTGCCTGGAGCGGCGGGGGAGGCGGAAACACCATATATTTT; CDR3 protein: CAWSGGGGGNTIYF
V gene: TRBV10-2; J gene: TRBJ2-5; D gene: TRBD2; clone size: NA; CDR3 DNA: TGCGCCAGCAGTGTAGCGGGGGGTGGGGAGACCCAGTACTTC; CDR3 protein: CASSVAGGGETQYF
V gene: TRBV5-1; J gene: TRBJ1-4; D gene: TRBD1; clone size: NA; CDR3 DNA: TGCGCCAGCAGCTTGGCAGGCCAGGGGGCTGAAAAACTGTTTTTT; CDR3 protein: CASSLAGQGAEKLFF
V gene: TRBV9; J gene: TRBJ2-5; D gene: NA; clone size: NA; CDR3 DNA: TGTGCCAGCAGCGTAGGTCTTACTTTAGGGACCCAGTACTTC; CDR3 protein: CASSVGLTLGTQYF
V gene: TRBV5-4; J gene: TRBJ2-7; D gene: NA; clone size: once; CDR3 DNA: TGTGCCAGCAGCGTTCGGGCCAAGGGGCAGTACTTC; CDR3 protein: CASSVRAKGQYF
V gene: TRBV7-7; J gene: TRBJ2-5; D gene: NA; clone size: once; CDR3 DNA: TGTGCTAGCACCCCGTGGGACGGACAAGGGCAAGAGACCCAGTACTTC; CDR3 protein: CASTPWDGQGQETQYF
V gene: TRBV5-4; J gene: TRBJ2-6; D gene: NA; clone size: NA; CDR3 DNA: TGTGCCAGCAGCAAGGGACTTTCCAGCTCTGGGGCCAACGTCCTGACTTTC; CDR3 protein: CASSKGLSSSGANVLTF
V gene: TRBV6-4; J gene: TRBJ2-1; D gene: NA; clone size: NA; CDR3 DNA: TGTGCCAGCAGTCAGTGGTCTAGTGGACTCAATGAGCAGTTCTTC; CDR3 protein: CASSQWSSGLNEQFF
V gene: TRBV7-2; J gene: TRBJ2-1; D gene: NA; clone size: NA; CDR3 DNA: TGTGCCAGCAGCTTCCCGAACTCCTACAATGAGCAGTTCTTC; CDR3 protein: CASSFPNSYNEQFF
V gene: TRBV11-2; J gene: TRBJ2-2; D gene: TRBD1; clone size: NA; CDR3 DNA: TGTGCCAGCGCCATGGGGGGGGGACAGGGGGCGTTCGGGGAGCTGTTTTTT; CDR3 protein: CASAMGGGQGAFGELFF